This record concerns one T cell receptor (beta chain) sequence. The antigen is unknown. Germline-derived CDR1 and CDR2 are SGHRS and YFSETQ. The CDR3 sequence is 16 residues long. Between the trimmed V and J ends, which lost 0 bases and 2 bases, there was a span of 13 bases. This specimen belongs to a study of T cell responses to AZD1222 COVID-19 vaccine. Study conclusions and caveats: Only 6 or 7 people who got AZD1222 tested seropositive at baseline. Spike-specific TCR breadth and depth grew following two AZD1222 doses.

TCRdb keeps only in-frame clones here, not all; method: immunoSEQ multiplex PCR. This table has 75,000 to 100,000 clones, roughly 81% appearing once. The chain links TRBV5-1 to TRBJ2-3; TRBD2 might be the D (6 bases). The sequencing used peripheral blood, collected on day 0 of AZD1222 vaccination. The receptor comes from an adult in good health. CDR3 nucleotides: TGCGCCAGCAGCTTGGGACTAGGCTTCCCCACAGATACGCAGTATTTT. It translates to CASSLGLGFPTDTQYF.